This is a list of T cell receptor beta chains from one sample in a study of cytomegalovirus exposure and HLA in healthy donors. Libraries were prepared by immunoSEQ multiplex PCR; TCRdb keeps only in-frame clonotypes and omits some of them. Of about 60,000 clones in the sample, around four fifths were seen once. The sequencing sample was made of PBMCs. These TCRs come from a man aged 25 to 40 in good health and CMV-seronegative. The CDR3 runs from the conserved cysteine through the conserved F or W. A D gene is named only where the DNA matches it firmly. Clone size is stated in some rows and not others, as once, few, many or a class when expanded.

.	TRBV30	14	TRBD1	TRBJ1-2	CAWRNPGGRGGYTF	TGTGCCTGGAGAAACCCAGGGGGGAGAGGTGGCTACACCTTC
few	TRBV6-1	17	TRBD1	TRBJ2-2	CASSDPLTGVSTGELFF	TGTGCCAGCAGTGACCCTCTGACAGGGGTCAGCACCGGGGAGCTGTTTTTT
.	TRBV4-1	17	.	TRBJ2-3	CASSQDLAASSTDTQYF	TGCGCCAGCAGCCAAGATTTAGCGGCTTCTAGCACAGATACGCAGTATTTT
few	TRBV5-1	13	.	TRBJ1-1	CASSNGAGSEAFF	TGCGCCAGCAGCAACGGTGCTGGTAGTGAAGCTTTCTTT
.	TRBV10-1	18	TRBD2	TRBJ2-5	CASRTGLAGDGLQETQYF	TGCGCCAGCAGAACCGGGCTAGCGGGGGACGGATTACAAGAGACCCAGTACTTC
.	TRBV7-2	14	.	TRBJ2-5	CASSLATGEETQYF	TGTGCCAGCAGCTTAGCGACGGGAGAAGAGACCCAGTACTTC
.	TRBV28	17	.	TRBJ2-7	CASSLRVWGRGSNEQYF	TGTGCCAGCAGTTTACGGGTCTGGGGTCGGGGGTCCAACGAGCAGTACTTC
.	TRBV6-6	16	TRBD1	TRBJ2-4	CASSPGQVIAGNIQYF	TGTGCCAGCAGTCCGGGACAGGTTATAGCCGGAAACATTCAGTACTTC
.	TRBV6-5	14	TRBD1	TRBJ2-5	CASSWDRGRKTQYF	TGTGCCAGCAGTTGGGACAGGGGGAGAAAGACCCAGTACTTC
few	TRBV4-1	16	TRBD2	TRBJ2-7	CASSPRTSGTSYEQYF	TGCGCCAGCAGCCCCCGGACTAGCGGCACCTCCTACGAGCAGTACTTC
few	TRBV10-1	15	TRBD2	TRBJ2-7	CASGGGAGEFYEQYF	TGCGCCAGCGGGGGTGGAGCGGGGGAATTTTACGAGCAGTACTTC
.	TRBV11-3	15	TRBD1	TRBJ2-5	CASSSGQGAGETQYF	TGTGCCAGCAGCTCCGGACAGGGGGCAGGGGAGACCCAGTACTTC
.	TRBV5-1	16	TRBD1	TRBJ2-7	CASSPETGSGLYEQYF	TGCGCCAGCAGCCCAGAGACAGGGTCGGGGCTCTACGAGCAGTACTTC
.	TRBV28	16	TRBD1	TRBJ1-5	CASSRGTGYSNQPQHF	TGTGCCAGCAGTCGCGGGACAGGATATAGCAATCAGCCCCAGCATTTT
once	TRBV5-3	15	TRBD1	TRBJ2-3	CARSSRTGSTDTQYF	TGTGCCAGAAGCTCTCGGACAGGGAGCACAGATACGCAGTATTTT
.	TRBV11-1	16	TRBD2	TRBJ2-7	CASSSTTRDYSYEQYF	TGTGCCAGCAGCTCAACCACTAGGGACTACTCCTACGAGCAGTACTTC
.	TRBV30	12	.	TRBJ2-1	CAWRGEYNEQFF	TGTGCCTGGAGAGGGGAATACAATGAGCAGTTCTTC